The 4 T cell receptor beta chains given below trace back to one sample, sequenced in a study of CD8+CD57+ T cells in acquired aplastic anemia. TCR beta VDJ combinations and CDR3 sequences were profiled from genomic DNA. From the reads, TCRdb called clonotypes with MiXCR, one entry per CDR3 protein. The table records around 68,000 distinct CDR3 sequences, 50% to 55% of them present only once. Sequenced input: sorted CD4+, CD8+, or CD8+CD57+ T cells (not recorded which) from PBMCs. These receptors all stem from a human donor in good health, serving as a control.

This chain joins TRBV11-1 and TRBJ1-2, with D maybe TRBD1 (5 bases). Germline lookup yields CDR1 SGHAT and CDR2 FQDESV (reference sequence). Between the trimmed V and J ends, which lost 5 bases and 3 bases, there was a span of 22 bases. The CDR3 sequence is 17 residues long. Written as DNA, the CDR3 is TGTGCCAGCAGCACCAGACAGATTCGTTCCCCCGACTATGGCTACACCTTC. This translates into CASSTRQIRSPDYGYTF.

The genes are TRBV7-8 and TRBJ2-3; D might be TRBD2 (6 bases). Germline lookup yields CDR1 SGHVS and CDR2 FQNEAQ. Between the trimmed V and J ends, which lost 3 bases and 1 base, there was a span of 11 bases. The CDR3 has 15 amino acids. The CDR3 loop reads CASSFRRGGTDTQYF. The CDR3 DNA reads as TGTGCCAGCAGCTTCCGGCGGGGCGGCACAGATACGCAGTATTTT.

The V and J genes are TRBV19 and TRBJ2-7, with D uncertain. Germline values: CDR1 LNHDA, CDR2 SQIVND (reference sequence). The CDR3 has 13 residues. V lost 11 bases and J lost 4, with 18 bases in between. Here the CDR3 reads CAVRADQFYEQYV. The DNA of the CDR3 is TGTGCCGTAAGGGCCGACCAGTTTTACGAGCAGTACGTC.

The chain combines TRBV11-3 with TRBJ2-5; 9 bases are a match to TRBD2. Germline V CDR1 and CDR2: SGHNT, YENEEA. The CDR3 loop spans 15 amino acids. Germline trimming cut 5 bases from V and 4 bases from J; bases unmatched to any gene: 8. CDR3 region: CASSVGGGASETQYF. The CDR3 coding sequence is TGTGCCAGCAGCGTAGGCGGGGGGGCATCAGAGACCCAGTACTTC.